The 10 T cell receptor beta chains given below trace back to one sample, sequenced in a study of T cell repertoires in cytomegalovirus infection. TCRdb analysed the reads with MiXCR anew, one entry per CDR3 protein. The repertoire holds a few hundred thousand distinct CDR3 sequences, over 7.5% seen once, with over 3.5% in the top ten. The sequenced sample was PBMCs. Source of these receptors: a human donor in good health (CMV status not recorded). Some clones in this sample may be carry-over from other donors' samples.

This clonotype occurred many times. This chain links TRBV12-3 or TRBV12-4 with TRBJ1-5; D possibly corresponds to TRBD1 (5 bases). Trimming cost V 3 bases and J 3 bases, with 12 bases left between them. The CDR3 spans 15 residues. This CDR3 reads CASSLGPGNNQPQHF. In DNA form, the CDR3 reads TGTGCCAGCAGTTTGGGACCGGGGAACAATCAGCCCCAGCATTTT.

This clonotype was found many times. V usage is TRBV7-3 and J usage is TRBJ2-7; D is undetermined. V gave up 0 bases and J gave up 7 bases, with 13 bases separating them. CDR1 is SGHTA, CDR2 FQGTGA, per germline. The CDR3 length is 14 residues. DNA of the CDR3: TGTGCCAGCAGCTTAACTGGTGCCGGAGCAGAGCAGTACTTC. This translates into CASSLTGAGAEQYF. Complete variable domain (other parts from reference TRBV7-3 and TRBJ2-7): GAGVSQTPSNKVTEKGKYVELRCDPISGHTALYWYRQSLGQGPEFLIYFQGTGAADDSGLPNDRFFAVRPEGSVSTLKIQRTERGDSAVYLCASSLTGAGAEQYFGPGTRLTVT.

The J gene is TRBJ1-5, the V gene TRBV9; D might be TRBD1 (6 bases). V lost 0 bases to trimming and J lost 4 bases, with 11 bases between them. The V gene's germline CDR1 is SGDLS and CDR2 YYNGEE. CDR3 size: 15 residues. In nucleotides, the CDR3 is TGTGCCAGCAGCGTAGAGGGGGGCACAAATCAGCCCCAGCATTTT. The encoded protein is CASSVEGGTNQPQHF.

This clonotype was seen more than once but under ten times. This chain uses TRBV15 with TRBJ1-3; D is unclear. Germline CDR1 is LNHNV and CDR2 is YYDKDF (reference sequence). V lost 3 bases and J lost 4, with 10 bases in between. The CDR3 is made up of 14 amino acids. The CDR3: CATSRDYWGNTIYF. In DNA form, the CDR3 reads TGTGCCACCAGCAGGGATTACTGGGGAAACACCATATATTTT.

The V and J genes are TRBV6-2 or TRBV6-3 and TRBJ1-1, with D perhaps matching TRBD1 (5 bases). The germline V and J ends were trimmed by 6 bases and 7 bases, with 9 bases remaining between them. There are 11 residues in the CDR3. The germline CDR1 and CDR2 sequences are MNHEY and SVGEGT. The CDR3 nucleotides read TGTGCCAGCAGGAGACAGTTTGAAGCTTTCTTT. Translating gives CASRRQFEAFF.

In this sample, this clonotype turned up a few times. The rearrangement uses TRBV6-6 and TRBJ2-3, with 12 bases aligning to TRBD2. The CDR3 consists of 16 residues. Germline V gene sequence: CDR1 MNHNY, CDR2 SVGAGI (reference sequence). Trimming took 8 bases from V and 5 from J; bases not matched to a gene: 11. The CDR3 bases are TGTGCCAGCTCCCACCTAGCGGGAGGGCCTGGAGATACGCAGTATTTT. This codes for CASSHLAGGPGDTQYF.

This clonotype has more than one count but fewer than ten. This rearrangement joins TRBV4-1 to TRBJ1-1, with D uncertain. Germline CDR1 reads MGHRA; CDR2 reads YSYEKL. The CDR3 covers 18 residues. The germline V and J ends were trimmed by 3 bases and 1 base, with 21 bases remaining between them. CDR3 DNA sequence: TGCGCCAGCAGCCAGAAGATACCCACGGGCAGTTCGAACACTGAAGCTTTCTTT. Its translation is CASSQKIPTGSSNTEAFF.

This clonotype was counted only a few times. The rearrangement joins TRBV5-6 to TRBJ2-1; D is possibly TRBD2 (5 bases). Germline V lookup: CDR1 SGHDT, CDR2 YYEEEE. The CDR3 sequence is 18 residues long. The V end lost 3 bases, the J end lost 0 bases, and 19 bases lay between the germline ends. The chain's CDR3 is CASSSRRRLLSSYNEQFF. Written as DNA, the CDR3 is TGTGCCAGCAGCTCCCGACGGAGGTTGCTTAGCTCCTACAATGAGCAGTTCTTC.

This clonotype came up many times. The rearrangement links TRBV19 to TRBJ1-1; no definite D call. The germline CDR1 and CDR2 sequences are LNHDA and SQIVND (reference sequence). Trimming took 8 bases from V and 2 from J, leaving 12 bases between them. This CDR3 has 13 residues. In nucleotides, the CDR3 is TGTGCCAGTGGGGAAAGGGCCAACACTGAAGCTTTCTTT. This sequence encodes CASGERANTEAFF.

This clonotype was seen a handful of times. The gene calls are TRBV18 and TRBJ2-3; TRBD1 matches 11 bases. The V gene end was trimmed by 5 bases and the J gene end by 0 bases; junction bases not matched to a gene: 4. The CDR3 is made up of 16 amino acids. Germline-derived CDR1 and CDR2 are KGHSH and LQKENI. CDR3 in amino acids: CASSTDRGRSTDTQYF. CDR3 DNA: TGTGCCAGCTCAACGGACAGGGGGCGAAGCACAGATACGCAGTATTTT.